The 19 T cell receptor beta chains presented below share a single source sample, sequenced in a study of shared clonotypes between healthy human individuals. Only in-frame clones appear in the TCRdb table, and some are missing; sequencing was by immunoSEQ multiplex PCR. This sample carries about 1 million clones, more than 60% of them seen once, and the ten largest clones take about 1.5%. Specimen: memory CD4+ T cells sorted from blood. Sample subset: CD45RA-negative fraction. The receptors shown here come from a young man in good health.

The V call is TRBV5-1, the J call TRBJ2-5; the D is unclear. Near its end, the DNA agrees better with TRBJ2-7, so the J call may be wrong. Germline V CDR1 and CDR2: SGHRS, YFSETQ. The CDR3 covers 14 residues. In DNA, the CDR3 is TGCGCCAGCAGCTTGGATGGCAGCCCCTACGAGCAGTACTTC. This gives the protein CASSLDGSPYEQYF.

In DNA form, the CDR3 reads TGTGCCTGGAGTCGCCCCGGGACCGAGCAGTTCTTC. Amino acid sequence: CAWSRPGTEQFF. The V gene is TRBV30, the J gene TRBJ2-1, with D tentatively TRBD1 or TRBD2 (5 bases each). Deletions cut 2 bases from V and 10 bases from J, with 12 bases between. CDR1 and CDR2 (germline): GTSNPN, SVGIG (reference sequence). The CDR3 extends over 12 amino acids.

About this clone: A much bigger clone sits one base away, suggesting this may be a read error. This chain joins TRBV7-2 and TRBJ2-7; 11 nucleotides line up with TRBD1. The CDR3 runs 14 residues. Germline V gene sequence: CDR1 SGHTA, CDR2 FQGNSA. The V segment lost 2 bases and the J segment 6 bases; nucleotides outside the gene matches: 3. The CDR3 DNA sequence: TGTGCCAGCAGCTTAAGGGGACAGGGGGGCGAGCAGTACTTC. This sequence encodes CASSLRGQGGEQYF.

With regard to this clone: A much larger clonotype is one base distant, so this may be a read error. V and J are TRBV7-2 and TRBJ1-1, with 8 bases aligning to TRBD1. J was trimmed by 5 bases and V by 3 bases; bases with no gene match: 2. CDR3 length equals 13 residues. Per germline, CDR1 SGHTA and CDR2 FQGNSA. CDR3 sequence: CASSFNRGTEAFF. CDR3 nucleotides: TGTGCCAGCAGCTTTAACAGGGGGACTGAAGCTTTCTTT.

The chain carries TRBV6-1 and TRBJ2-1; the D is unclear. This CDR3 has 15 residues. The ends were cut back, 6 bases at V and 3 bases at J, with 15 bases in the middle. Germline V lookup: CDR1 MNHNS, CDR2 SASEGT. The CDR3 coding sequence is TGTGCCAGCAGGAGAGACGGAAAAGTCTACAATGAGCAGTTCTTC. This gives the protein CASRRDGKVYNEQFF.

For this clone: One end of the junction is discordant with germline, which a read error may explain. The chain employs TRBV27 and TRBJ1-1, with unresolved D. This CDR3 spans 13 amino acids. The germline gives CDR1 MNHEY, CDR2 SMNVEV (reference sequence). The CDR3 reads CAGSPRSSTEAFF. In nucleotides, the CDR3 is TGTGCCGGCAGTCCCCGCAGCAGCACTGAAGCTTTCTTT.

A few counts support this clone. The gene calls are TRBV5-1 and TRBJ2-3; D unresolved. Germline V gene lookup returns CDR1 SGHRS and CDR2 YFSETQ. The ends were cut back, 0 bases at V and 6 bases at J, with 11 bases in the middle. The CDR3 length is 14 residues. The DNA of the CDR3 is TGCGCCAGCAGCTTGGAAGGCTCACGGGATACGCAGTATTTT. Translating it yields CASSLEGSRDTQYF.

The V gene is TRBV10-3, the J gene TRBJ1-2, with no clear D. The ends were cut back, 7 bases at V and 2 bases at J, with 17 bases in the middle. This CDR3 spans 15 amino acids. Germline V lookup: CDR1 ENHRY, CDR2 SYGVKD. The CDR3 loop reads CAITLGNPENYGYTF. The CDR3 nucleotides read TGTGCCATCACCCTTGGCAATCCAGAGAACTATGGCTACACCTTC.

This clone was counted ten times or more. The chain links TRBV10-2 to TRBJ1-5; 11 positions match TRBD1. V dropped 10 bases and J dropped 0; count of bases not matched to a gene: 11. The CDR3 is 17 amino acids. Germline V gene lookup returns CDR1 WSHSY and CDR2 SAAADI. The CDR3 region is CATSGTGGAHSNQPQHF. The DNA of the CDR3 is TGCGCCACTTCTGGGACAGGGGGAGCCCATAGCAATCAGCCCCAGCATTTT.

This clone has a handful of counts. The chain's CDR3 is CASRLQGTYNEQFF. The CDR3 DNA sequence: TGCGCCAGCAGACTACAGGGCACCTACAATGAGCAGTTCTTC. This sequence joins TRBV5-1 and TRBJ2-1; TRBD1 is a possible D gene (6 bases). The germline V gene has CDR1 SGHRS and CDR2 YFSETQ. V lost 5 bases and J 2 bases, leaving 11 bases between the germline ends. The CDR3 covers 14 residues.

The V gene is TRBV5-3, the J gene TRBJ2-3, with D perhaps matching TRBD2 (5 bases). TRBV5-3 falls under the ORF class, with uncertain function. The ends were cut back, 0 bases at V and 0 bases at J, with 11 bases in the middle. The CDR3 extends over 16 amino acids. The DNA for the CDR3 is TGTGCCAGAAGCTTGGCTTTTCGGACTAGCACAGATACGCAGTATTTT. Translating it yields CARSLAFRTSTDTQYF.

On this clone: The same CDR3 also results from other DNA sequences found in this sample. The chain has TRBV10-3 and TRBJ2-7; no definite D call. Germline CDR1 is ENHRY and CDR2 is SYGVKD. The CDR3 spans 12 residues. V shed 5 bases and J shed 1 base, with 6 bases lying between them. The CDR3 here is CAISRDSYEQYF. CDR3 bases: TGTGCCATCAGTAGAGATTCCTACGAGCAGTACTTC.

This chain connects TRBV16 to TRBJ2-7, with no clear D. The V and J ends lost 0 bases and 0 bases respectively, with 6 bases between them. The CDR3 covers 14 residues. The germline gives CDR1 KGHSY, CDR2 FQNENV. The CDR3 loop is CASSQSTNSYEQYF. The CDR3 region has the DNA TGTGCCAGCAGCCAATCAACTAACTCCTACGAGCAGTACTTC.

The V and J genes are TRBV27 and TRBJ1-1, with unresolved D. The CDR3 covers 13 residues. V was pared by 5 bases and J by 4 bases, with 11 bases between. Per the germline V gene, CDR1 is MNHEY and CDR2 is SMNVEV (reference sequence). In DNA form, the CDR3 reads TGTGCCAGCAGTCAAAGATGGGCCACTGAAGCTTTCTTT. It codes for CASSQRWATEAFF.

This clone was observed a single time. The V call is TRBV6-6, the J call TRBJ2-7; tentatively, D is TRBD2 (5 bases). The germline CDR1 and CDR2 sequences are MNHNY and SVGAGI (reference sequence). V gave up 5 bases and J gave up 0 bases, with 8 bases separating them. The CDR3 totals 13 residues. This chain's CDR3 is CASSRGSSYEQYF. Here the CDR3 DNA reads TGTGCCAGCAGTCGAGGGAGCTCCTACGAGCAGTACTTC.

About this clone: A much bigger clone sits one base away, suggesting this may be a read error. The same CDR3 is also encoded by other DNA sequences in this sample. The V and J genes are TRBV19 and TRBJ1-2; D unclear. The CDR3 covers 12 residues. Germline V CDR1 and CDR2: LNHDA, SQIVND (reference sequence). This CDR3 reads CASSMGSGGYTF. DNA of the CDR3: TGCGCCAGCTCGATGGGGAGTGGCGGCTACACCTTC.

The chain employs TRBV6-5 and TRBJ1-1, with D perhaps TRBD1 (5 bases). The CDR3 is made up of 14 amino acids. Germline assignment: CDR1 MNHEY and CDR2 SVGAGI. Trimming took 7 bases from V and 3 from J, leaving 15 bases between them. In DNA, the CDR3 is TGTGCCAGCACCCCCGATGGGACGGACACTGAAGCTTTCTTT. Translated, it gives CASTPDGTDTEAFF.

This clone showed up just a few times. The CDR3 DNA is TGTGCCAGCAGGGGACAGTCAAATCAGCCCCAGCATTTT. Amino acid sequence: CASRGQSNQPQHF. The chain recombines TRBV2 with TRBJ1-5; 7 positions agree with TRBD1. The germline V gene encodes CDR1 SNHLY and CDR2 FYNNEI. CDR3 length equals 13 residues. V trimming: 6 bases; J trimming: 4 bases; junction bases outside the gene matches: 3. The full variable domain, in which reference TRBV2 and TRBJ1-5 provide the parts outside the CDR3, is EPEVTQTPSHQVTQMGQEVILRCVPISNHLYFYWYRQILGQKVEFLVSFYNNEISEKSEIFDDQFSVERPDGSNFTLKIRSTKLEDSAMYFCASRGQSNQPQHFGDGTRLSIL.

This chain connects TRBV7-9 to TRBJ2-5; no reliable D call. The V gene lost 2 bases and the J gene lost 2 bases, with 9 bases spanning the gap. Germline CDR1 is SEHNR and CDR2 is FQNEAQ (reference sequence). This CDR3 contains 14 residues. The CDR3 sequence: CASSLISTQETQYF. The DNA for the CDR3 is TGTGCCAGCAGCTTAATATCAACGCAAGAGACCCAGTACTTC.